This TCR beta chain was found in a study of blood T cell repertoires in COVID-19. CDR3 length: 13 residues. CDR1 and CDR2 (germline): SGHVS, FNYEAQ. Trimming took off 2 bases at V and 4 bases at J, with 8 bases between the two ends. How the authors handled the data: From reference gene primer amplification, estimates of nucleated cell counts were derived. Only in-frame clones appear in the TCRdb table, and some are missing; sequencing was by immunoSEQ multiplex PCR. The DNA gave D and trimming, while V, J and clone size come from that table. Here the sample spans around 190,000 clones, 81% being singletons.

Sequenced material: PBMCs or T cells enriched from blood (not recorded which). The TCR was taken from a man aged 35 to 55 who had recovered from COVID-19. The gene calls are TRBV7-6 and TRBJ2-5; D is uncertain. The CDR3 DNA reads TGTGCCAGCAGCTTAATCCTAGGAGAGACCCAGTACTTC. Protein product: CASSLILGETQYF.